Listed below are T cell receptor beta chains from one sample, sequenced in a study of cytomegalovirus exposure and HLA in healthy donors. This table comes from immunoSEQ multiplex PCR, and its TCRdb copy is limited to in-frame clones, with some not included. Among 110,000 to 150,000 clones, over 70% were seen once, and the ten largest hold 1.5% to 2%. Sequencing used PBMCs. Source of these receptors: a woman between 40 and 50 years old in good health and CMV-seronegative. Both conserved end residues are part of each CDR3. The D gene is left open where the match is weak. Part of the rows lack a size; the others show once, few, many or a class for expanded clones.

J gene	D gene	CDR3 length	V gene	clone size	CDR3 DNA	CDR3 protein
TRBJ2-1	TRBD2	13	TRBV5-6	once	TGTGCCACCGGGGCTAGCGGGGGGAATGAGCAGTTCTTC	CATGASGGNEQFF
TRBJ1-1	TRBD1	16	TRBV19	.	TGTGCCAGTAGGGAATGGTCCGGGACAGAGAACACTGAAGCTTTCTTT	CASREWSGTENTEAFF
TRBJ2-7	.	13	TRBV27	.	TGTGCCAGCAGTGCAGGGGGGACCTACGAGCAGTACTTC	CASSAGGTYEQYF
TRBJ1-1	TRBD1	15	TRBV6-6	.	TGTGCCAGCAGTTCCCGACAGGGGCGTAACACTGAAGCTTTCTTT	CASSSRQGRNTEAFF
TRBJ2-3	TRBD2	17	TRBV29-1	.	TGCAGCGTTGAAGAACAGCCGTCTAGCGGGGGCACAGATACGCAGTATTTT	CSVEEQPSSGGTDTQYF
TRBJ1-1	.	13	TRBV2	.	TGTGCCACTGAACGAGGTTTCAACACTGAAGCTTTCTTT	CATERGFNTEAFF
TRBJ2-7	TRBD2	18	TRBV5-6	.	TGTGCCAGCAGCTTGACGGTTTTAGGACTAGCGGGAGACTACGAGCAGTACTTC	CASSLTVLGLAGDYEQYF
TRBJ1-2	.	13	TRBV2	.	TGTGCCAGCAGTGAAGGAGTTAAGAGGGGCTACACCTTC	CASSEGVKRGYTF
TRBJ2-7	TRBD2	14	TRBV2	.	TGTGCCAGCAAAAGGGAAGCGGGGTCCTACGAGCAGTACTTC	CASKREAGSYEQYF
TRBJ1-2	.	13	TRBV5-4	.	TGTGCCAGCAGCGTGGGACGGAGCTATGGCTACACCTTC	CASSVGRSYGYTF
TRBJ2-7	.	12	TRBV2	.	TGTGCCAGCAGCCGGACTAACTACGAGCAGTACTTC	CASSRTNYEQYF
TRBJ1-4	.	13	TRBV4-2	many	TGTGCCAGCAGCCAAGATCTCAGGGAAAAACTGTTTTTT	CASSQDLREKLFF
TRBJ2-5	.	14	TRBV19	.	TGTGCCAGTAGTATCTCAGGGGGGCAAGAGACCCAGTACTTC	CASSISGGQETQYF
TRBJ2-3	TRBD2	15	TRBV7-9	.	TGTGCCAGCAGCCGAACTAGCGTTCCAGTGGATACGCAGTATTTT	CASSRTSVPVDTQYF
TRBJ2-5	TRBD2	14	TRBV5-5	.	TGTGCCAGCAGCTCTGGACTAGCGGGGGTGACCCAGTACTTC	CASSSGLAGVTQYF
TRBJ1-5	TRBD1	13	TRBV28	.	TGTGCCAGCAGGTCGACAGGGAATCAGCCCCAGCACTTT	CASRSTGNQPQHF
TRBJ1-5	.	14	TRBV21-1	.	TGTGCCAGCAGCAACAGCTCGGCGGTTCAGCCCCAGCATTTT	CASSNSSAVQPQHF
TRBJ1-2	TRBD1	15	TRBV10-3	once	TGTGCCATCAGCCTCGGACAGGGGCTTAACTATGGCTACACCTTC	CAISLGQGLNYGYTF
TRBJ1-3	.	17	TRBV7-8	.	TGTGCCAGCAGCTACAACACCCAGGGCCTCTCTGGAAACACCATATATTTT	CASSYNTQGLSGNTIYF
TRBJ1-2	TRBD1	16	TRBV5-1	.	TGCGCCAGCAGCTTGGGGGATGGGACAGTCCTTTATGGCTACACCTTC	CASSLGDGTVLYGYTF
TRBJ1-4	.	15	TRBV25-1	.	TGTGCCAGCAGTGAATCAGGGAGGGGTTTTGAAAAACTGTTTTTT	CASSESGRGFEKLFF
TRBJ1-4	TRBD1	14	TRBV18	.	TGTGCCAGCTCACGGGGGACAGTTAATGAAAAACTGTTTTTT	CASSRGTVNEKLFF
TRBJ2-7	TRBD1	15	TRBV6-6	.	TGTGCCAGCAGTGGTTGGGACAGGGGAGGGTTCGAGCAGTGCTTC	CASSGWDRGGFEQCF
TRBJ1-1	TRBD1	13	TRBV7-9	.	TGTGCCAGCAGCTTAGAAGGGGACAGTGAAGCTTTCTTT	CASSLEGDSEAFF
TRBJ1-3	.	15	TRBV29-1	.	TGCAGCGTTGTGTTCCCCAGGGAGGTTGGAAACACCATATATTTT	CSVVFPREVGNTIYF
TRBJ2-1	TRBD2	14	TRBV2	.	TGTGCCAGCAGTGCAGCGGGGGGGCGTAATGAGCAGTTCTTC	CASSAAGGRNEQFF
TRBJ1-2	TRBD1	14	TRBV5-1	.	TGCGCCAGCAGCCAGGACAGGGGGGTCTATGGCTACACCTTC	CASSQDRGVYGYTF
TRBJ2-7	TRBD2	15	TRBV27	.	TGTGCCAGCAGGGATTTAGCGGGAGGGCCGGGGGAGCAGTACTTC	CASRDLAGGPGEQYF
TRBJ2-2	.	14	TRBV11-2	.	TGTGCCAGCAGCTTGTTTGGGGGGACCGGGGAGCTGTTTTTT	CASSLFGGTGELFF
TRBJ1-2	.	12	TRBV5-4	.	TGTGCCAGCCGCACAGACAGGTCTGGCTACACCTTC	CASRTDRSGYTF
TRBJ2-6	.	15	TRBV14	.	TGTGCCAGCAGCCCCCCGGGAAGTGGGGCCAACGTCCTGACTTTC	CASSPPGSGANVLTF
TRBJ1-5	.	14	TRBV2	few	TGTGCCAGCAGTGAACGGGGTGGCAATCAGCCCCAGCATTTT	CASSERGGNQPQHF
TRBJ2-5	.	13	TRBV19	.	TGTGCCAGTAGTTTACTCCCGAAAGAGACCCAGTACTTC	CASSLLPKETQYF
TRBJ1-5	.	15	TRBV6-5	.	TGTGCCAGCAGACACGACGCCGGCTCAGGGGAGCCCCAGCATTTT	CASRHDAGSGEPQHF
TRBJ2-2	TRBD1	14	TRBV30	.	TGTGCCTCCAACAGGGGGTTTTACACCGGGGAGCTGTTTTTT	CASNRGFYTGELFF
TRBJ1-1	.	17	TRBV10-3	.	TGTGCCACCTTTCCTCGACCGAAGCGGGGCATGAACACTGAAGCTTTCTTT	CATFPRPKRGMNTEAFF
TRBJ2-7	.	14	TRBV5-6	.	TGTGCCAGCAGCCCCTGGCGGAGGTACTACGAGCAGTACTTC	CASSPWRRYYEQYF
TRBJ2-1	TRBD2	18	TRBV18	.	TGTGCCAGCTCCCGGAACCAAGCGGGGGGTTCCCCAGGCGATGAGCAGTTCTTC	CASSRNQAGGSPGDEQFF
TRBJ1-1	.	15	TRBV6-1	.	TGTGCCAGCAGTTTTCAAGGCAGGGGAGGGACTGAAGCTTTCTTT	CASSFQGRGGTEAFF
TRBJ1-2	.	13	TRBV2	once	TGTGCCAGCAGTCGGGAGGTTAACTATGGCTACACCTTC	CASSREVNYGYTF
TRBJ2-1	TRBD2	19	TRBV29-1	.	TGCAGCGTTGTAGGACCCCGGACTAGCGGGGGGGCCGGGCTTAGTGAGCAGTTCTTC	CSVVGPRTSGGAGLSEQFF
TRBJ2-3	.	15	TRBV7-6	once	TGTGCCAGCGCCCTGGAGGGGATTGGCACAGATACGCAGTATTTT	CASALEGIGTDTQYF
TRBJ2-7	TRBD1	14	TRBV15	.	TGTGCCACCAGCAGAGTGCAGGGGGCTAGGGAGCAGTACTTC	CATSRVQGAREQYF
TRBJ1-3	.	14	TRBV6-5	.	TGTGCCAGCAGTCCTGGGGCGTCGGGAAACACCATATATTTT	CASSPGASGNTIYF
TRBJ2-1	TRBD2	16	TRBV4-1	.	TGCGCCAGCAGCCACCTCGGGGTAGCGGGAGGGGGGGAGCAGTTCTTC	CASSHLGVAGGGEQFF
TRBJ1-1	TRBD1	16	TRBV7-9	few	TGTGCCAGCAGCCCCCGGGACAGGGAGGTTCGCACTGAAGCTTTCTTT	CASSPRDREVRTEAFF
TRBJ1-1	TRBD1	13	TRBV5-1	.	TGCGCCAGCAGCGGACAGGGCAGGACTGAAGCTTTCTTT	CASSGQGRTEAFF
TRBJ1-2	TRBD1	15	TRBV29-1	.	TGCAGCGTTGAAGGACAGGGTAAGAGCTCGAGCGGCTACACCTTC	CSVEGQGKSSSGYTF
TRBJ1-2	TRBD1	14	TRBV5-4	.	TGTGCCAGCAGCCTCCGGGAGAGGGGGCATGGCTACACCTTC	CASSLRERGHGYTF
TRBJ1-4	TRBD1	14	TRBV5-1	.	TGCGCCAGCAGCTCCGGGACAGTTCAAGAAAAACTGTTTTTT	CASSSGTVQEKLFF
TRBJ2-1	TRBD2	15	TRBV6-5	.	TGTGCCAGCAGTTCAACGACTAGCGGGAGTGAGGAGCAGTTCTTC	CASSSTTSGSEEQFF
TRBJ2-7	.	13	TRBV10-3	.	TGTGCCATCAAGGGGCAGGGTATAAGCGAGCAGTACTTC	CAIKGQGISEQYF